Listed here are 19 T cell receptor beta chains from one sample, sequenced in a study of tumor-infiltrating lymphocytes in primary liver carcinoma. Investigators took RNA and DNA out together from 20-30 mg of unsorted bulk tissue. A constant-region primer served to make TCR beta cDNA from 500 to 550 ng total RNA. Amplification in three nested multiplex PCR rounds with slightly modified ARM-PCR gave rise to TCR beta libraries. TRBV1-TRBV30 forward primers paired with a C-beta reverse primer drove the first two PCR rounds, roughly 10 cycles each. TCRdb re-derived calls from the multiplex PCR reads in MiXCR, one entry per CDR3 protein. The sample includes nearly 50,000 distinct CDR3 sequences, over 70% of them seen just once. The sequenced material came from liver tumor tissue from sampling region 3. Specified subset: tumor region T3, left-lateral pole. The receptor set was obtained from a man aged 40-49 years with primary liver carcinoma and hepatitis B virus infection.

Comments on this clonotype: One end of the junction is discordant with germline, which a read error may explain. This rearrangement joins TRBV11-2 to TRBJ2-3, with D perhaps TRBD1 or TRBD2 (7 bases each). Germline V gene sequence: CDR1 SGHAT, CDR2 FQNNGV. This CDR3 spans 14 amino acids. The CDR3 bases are TGTGCCAGCAGCTTCGTCAGCGGGACAGATGCGCAGTATTTT. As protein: CASSFVSGTDAQYF.

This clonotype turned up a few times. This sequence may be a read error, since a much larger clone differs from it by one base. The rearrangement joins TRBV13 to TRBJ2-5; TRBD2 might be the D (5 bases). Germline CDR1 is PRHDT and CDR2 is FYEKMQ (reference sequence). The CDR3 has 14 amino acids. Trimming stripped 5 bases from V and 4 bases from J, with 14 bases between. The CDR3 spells CASSAGILGETQYF. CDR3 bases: TGTGCCAGCAGCGCCGGGATCCTGGGAGAGACCCAGTACTTC.

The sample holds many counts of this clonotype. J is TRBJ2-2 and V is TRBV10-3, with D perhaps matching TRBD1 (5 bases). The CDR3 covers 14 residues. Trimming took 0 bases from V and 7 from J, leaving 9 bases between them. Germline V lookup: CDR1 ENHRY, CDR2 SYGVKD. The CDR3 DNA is TGTGCCATCAGTGAGTCCAGGGATGACGGGGAGCTGTTTTTT. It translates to CAISESRDDGELFF.

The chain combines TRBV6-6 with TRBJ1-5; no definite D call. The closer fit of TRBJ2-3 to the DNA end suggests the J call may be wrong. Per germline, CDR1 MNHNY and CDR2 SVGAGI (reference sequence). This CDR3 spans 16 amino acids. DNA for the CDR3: TGTGCCAGCAGTTACCGAGTACAGTACAGCAATCAGCCCCAGTATTTT. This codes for CASSYRVQYSNQPQYF.

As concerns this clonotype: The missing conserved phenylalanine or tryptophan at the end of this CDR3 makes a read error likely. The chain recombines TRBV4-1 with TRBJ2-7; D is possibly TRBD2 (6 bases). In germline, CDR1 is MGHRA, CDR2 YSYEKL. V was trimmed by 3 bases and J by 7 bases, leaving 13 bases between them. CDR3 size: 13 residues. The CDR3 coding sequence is TGCGCCAGCAGCCATGATGTAGCGGAGGAGCAGTACTCC. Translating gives CASSHDVAEEQYS.

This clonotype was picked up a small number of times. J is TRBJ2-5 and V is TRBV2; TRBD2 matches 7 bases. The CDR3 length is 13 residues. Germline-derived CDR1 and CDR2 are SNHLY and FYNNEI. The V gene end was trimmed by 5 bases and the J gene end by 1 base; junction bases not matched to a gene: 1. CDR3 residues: CASSSGTQETQYF. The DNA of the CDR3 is TGTGCCAGCAGTAGCGGGACCCAAGAGACCCAGTACTTC.

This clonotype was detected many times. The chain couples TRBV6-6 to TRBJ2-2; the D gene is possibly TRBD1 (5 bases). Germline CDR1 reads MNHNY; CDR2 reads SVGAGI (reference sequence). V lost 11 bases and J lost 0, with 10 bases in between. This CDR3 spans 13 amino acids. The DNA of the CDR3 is TGTGCCGGGGCAGCTTCGAACACCGGGGAGCTGTTTTTT. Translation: CAGAASNTGELFF.

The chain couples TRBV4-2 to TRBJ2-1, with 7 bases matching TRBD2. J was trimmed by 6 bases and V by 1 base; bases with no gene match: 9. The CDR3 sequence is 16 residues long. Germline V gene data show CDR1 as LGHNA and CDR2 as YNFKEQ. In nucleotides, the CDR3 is TGTGCCAGCAGCCAAGGTAGGTCTAGCGGTTGCAATGAGCAGTTCTTC. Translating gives CASSQGRSSGCNEQFF.

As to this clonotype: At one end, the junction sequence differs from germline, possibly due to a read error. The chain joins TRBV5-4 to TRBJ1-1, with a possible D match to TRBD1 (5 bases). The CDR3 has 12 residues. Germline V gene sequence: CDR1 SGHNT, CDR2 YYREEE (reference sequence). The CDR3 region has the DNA TGTGCCAGCAGCCAGGAGGACACCGAAGCTTTCTTT. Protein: CASSQEDTEAFF.

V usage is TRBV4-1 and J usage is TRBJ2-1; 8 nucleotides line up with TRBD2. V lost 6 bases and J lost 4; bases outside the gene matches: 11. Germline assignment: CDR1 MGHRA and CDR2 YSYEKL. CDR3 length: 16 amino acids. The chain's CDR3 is CASSRLTSGYYNEQFF. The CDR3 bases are TGCGCCAGCAGTCGCTTAACTAGCGGATATTACAATGAGCAGTTCTTC.

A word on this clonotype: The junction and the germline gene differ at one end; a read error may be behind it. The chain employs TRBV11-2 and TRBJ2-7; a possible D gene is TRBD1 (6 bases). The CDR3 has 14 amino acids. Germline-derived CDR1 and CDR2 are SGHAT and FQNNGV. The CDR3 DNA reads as TGTGCCAGCAGTACCGGGGCAGGGGCCTACGAGCAATACTTC. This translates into CASSTGAGAYEQYF.

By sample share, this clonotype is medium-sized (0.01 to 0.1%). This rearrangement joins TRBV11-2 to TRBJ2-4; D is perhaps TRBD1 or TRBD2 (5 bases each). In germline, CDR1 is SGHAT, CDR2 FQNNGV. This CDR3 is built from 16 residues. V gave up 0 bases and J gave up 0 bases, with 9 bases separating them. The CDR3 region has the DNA TGTGCCAGCAGCTTAGATTCGGGGCTAGCCAAAAACATTCAGTACTTC. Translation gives CASSLDSGLAKNIQYF.

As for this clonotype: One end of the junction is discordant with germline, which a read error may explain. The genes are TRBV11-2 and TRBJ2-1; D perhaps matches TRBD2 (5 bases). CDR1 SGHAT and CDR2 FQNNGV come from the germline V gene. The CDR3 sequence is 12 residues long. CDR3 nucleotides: TGTGCCAACAGCCTAGTCGGGAATGAGCGGTTCTTC. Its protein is CANSLVGNERFF.

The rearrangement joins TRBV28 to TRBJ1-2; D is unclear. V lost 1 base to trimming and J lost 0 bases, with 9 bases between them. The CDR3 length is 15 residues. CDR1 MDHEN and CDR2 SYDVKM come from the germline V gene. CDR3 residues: CASSLFLVPNYGYTF. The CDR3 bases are TGTGCCAGCAGTTTATTTCTGGTTCCTAACTATGGCTACACCTTC.

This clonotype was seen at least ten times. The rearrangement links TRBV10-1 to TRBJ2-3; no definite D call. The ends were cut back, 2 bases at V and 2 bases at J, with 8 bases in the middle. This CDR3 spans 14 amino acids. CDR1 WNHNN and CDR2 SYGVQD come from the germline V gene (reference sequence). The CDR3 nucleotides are TGCGCCAGCAGTGAGACGGTGATCACAGATACGCAGTATTTT. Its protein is CASSETVITDTQYF.

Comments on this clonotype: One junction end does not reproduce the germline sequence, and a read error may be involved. The CDR3 protein is CASNLTDTAYEQYF. Written as DNA, the CDR3 is TGTGCCAGCAACTTAACTGATACTGCCTACGAGCAGTATTTC. This chain joins TRBV11-2 and TRBJ2-7; D gene unclear. The germline V gene encodes CDR1 SGHAT and CDR2 FQNNGV. The CDR3 is 14 amino acids.

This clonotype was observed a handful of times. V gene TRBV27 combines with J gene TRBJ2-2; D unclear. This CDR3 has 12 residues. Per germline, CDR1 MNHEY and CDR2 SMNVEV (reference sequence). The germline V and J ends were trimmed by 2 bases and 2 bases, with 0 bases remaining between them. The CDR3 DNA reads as TGTGCCAGCAGTTTAAACACCGGGGAGCTGTTTTTT. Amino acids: CASSLNTGELFF.

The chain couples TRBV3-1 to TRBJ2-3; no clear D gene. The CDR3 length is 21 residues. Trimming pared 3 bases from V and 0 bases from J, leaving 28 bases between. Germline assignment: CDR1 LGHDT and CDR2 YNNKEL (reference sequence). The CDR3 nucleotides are TGTGCCAGCAGCCACCTCCCGGGCACAGAGAGCTACAGCTCAAGCACAGATACGCAGTATTTT. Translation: CASSHLPGTESYSSSTDTQYF.

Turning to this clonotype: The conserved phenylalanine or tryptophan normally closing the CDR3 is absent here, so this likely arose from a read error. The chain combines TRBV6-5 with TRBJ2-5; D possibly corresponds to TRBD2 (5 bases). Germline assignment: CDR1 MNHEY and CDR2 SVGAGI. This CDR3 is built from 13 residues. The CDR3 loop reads CAISSSREDTQYL. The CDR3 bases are TGTGCCATTTCCTCGTCCCGGGAAGATACCCAGTACCTC.